Listed below are T cell receptor beta chains from one sample, sequenced in a study of cytomegalovirus exposure and HLA in healthy donors. This table comes from immunoSEQ multiplex PCR, and its TCRdb copy is limited to in-frame clones, with some not included. The table shows approximately 150,000 clones, with under 95% occurring only once. The sample was PBMCs. The receptors shown here come from a woman aged 18-29 years in good health and CMV-seropositive. CDR3s include the opening cysteine and the closing phenylalanine or tryptophan. Fields, in order: clone size, J gene, D gene, V gene, CDR3 protein, CDR3 DNA. D genes are given only for firm matches. Expanded clones are given a class, and other clones once, few, many or no size at all.

size: NA
J: TRBJ2-4
D: NA
V: TRBV29-1
CDR3: CSSNKGEAKNIQYF
DNA: TGCAGCTCGAACAAGGGGGAGGCCAAAAACATTCAGTACTTC

size: NA
J: TRBJ2-4
D: TRBD1
V: TRBV4-1
CDR3: CASSQVPPGQKNIQYF
DNA: TGCGCCAGCAGCCAAGTTCCGCCGGGACAGAAAAACATTCAGTACTTC

size: NA
J: TRBJ2-1
D: TRBD2
V: TRBV6-5
CDR3: CASSSSGGAYNEQFF
DNA: TGTGCCAGCAGCTCCAGCGGGGGGGCCTACAATGAGCAGTTCTTC

size: NA
J: TRBJ2-2
D: TRBD1
V: TRBV29-1
CDR3: CSAGQGYTGELFF
DNA: TGCAGCGCTGGACAGGGCTACACCGGGGAGCTGTTTTTT

size: NA
J: TRBJ2-3
D: TRBD2
V: TRBV7-2
CDR3: CASSSRGGDTQYF
DNA: TGTGCCAGCAGCTCACGGGGGGGCGATACGCAGTATTTT

size: NA
J: TRBJ2-4
D: NA
V: TRBV15
CDR3: CATSRETVNIQYF
DNA: TGTGCCACCAGCAGAGAAACAGTGAACATTCAGTACTTC

size: NA
J: TRBJ1-6
D: TRBD1
V: TRBV30
CDR3: CAWSHPGTVLINSPLHF
DNA: TGTGCCTGGAGCCACCCAGGGACAGTCTTAATCAATTCACCCCTCCACTTT

size: few
J: TRBJ2-7
D: NA
V: TRBV10-3
CDR3: CAISERQGNEQYF
DNA: TGTGCCATCAGTGAACGGCAGGGAAACGAGCAGTACTTC

size: NA
J: TRBJ1-2
D: NA
V: TRBV5-4
CDR3: CASTFQGVYGYTF
DNA: TGTGCCAGCACCTTCCAGGGCGTTTATGGCTACACCTTC

size: NA
J: TRBJ2-7
D: TRBD2
V: TRBV4-2
CDR3: CASSPGLAGEQYF
DNA: TGTGCCAGCAGCCCCGGACTAGCCGGCGAGCAGTACTTC

size: NA
J: TRBJ2-5
D: NA
V: TRBV7-2
CDR3: CASSPAGRETQYF
DNA: TGTGCCAGCAGCCCTGCAGGGAGGGAGACCCAGTACTTC

size: few
J: TRBJ1-2
D: TRBD1
V: TRBV19
CDR3: CASSPLGQVYGYTF
DNA: TGTGCCAGTAGTCCCCTGGGACAGGTCTATGGCTACACCTTC

size: NA
J: TRBJ1-4
D: NA
V: TRBV28
CDR3: CASSLGQIEKLFF
DNA: TGTGCCAGCAGTTTAGGGCAGATTGAAAAACTGTTTTTT

size: NA
J: TRBJ2-1
D: NA
V: TRBV7-6
CDR3: CASSPWGDEQFF
DNA: TGTGCCAGCAGCCCCTGGGGGGATGAGCAGTTCTTC

size: NA
J: TRBJ2-1
D: TRBD2
V: TRBV10-3
CDR3: CAIRAGTYNEQFF
DNA: TGTGCCATCAGAGCGGGGACCTACAATGAGCAGTTCTTC

size: NA
J: TRBJ1-1
D: NA
V: TRBV5-1
CDR3: CASSPGAVRNTEAFF
DNA: TGCGCCAGCAGCCCCGGTGCTGTTAGGAACACTGAAGCTTTCTTT

size: NA
J: TRBJ1-2
D: TRBD1
V: TRBV5-1
CDR3: CASSFYAGQENYGYTF
DNA: TGCGCCAGCAGCTTTTACGCGGGACAGGAGAACTATGGCTACACCTTC

size: NA
J: TRBJ1-1
D: TRBD1
V: TRBV4-2
CDR3: CASSQDSAGGRTEAFF
DNA: TGTGCCAGCAGCCAAGATTCGGCAGGGGGCAGGACTGAAGCTTTCTTT

size: NA
J: TRBJ2-7
D: TRBD1
V: TRBV14
CDR3: CASSRLIGQGAYF
DNA: TGTGCCAGCAGCCGACTGATTGGACAGGGCGCGTACTTC

size: NA
J: TRBJ2-7
D: NA
V: TRBV5-3
CDR3: CARSLTSIHEQYF
DNA: TGTGCCAGAAGCTTGACTAGCATCCACGAGCAGTACTTC

size: NA
J: TRBJ2-1
D: NA
V: TRBV5-6
CDR3: CASTPPEGGPRYNEQFF
DNA: TGTGCCAGCACCCCCCCCGAGGGGGGGCCGAGATACAATGAGCAGTTCTTC

size: NA
J: TRBJ1-4
D: TRBD1
V: TRBV7-2
CDR3: CASSLRPMGQGEKLFF
DNA: TGTGCCAGCAGCTTACGTCCTATGGGACAGGGAGAAAAACTGTTTTTT

size: once
J: TRBJ2-3
D: NA
V: TRBV13
CDR3: CASSSSTPADTQYF
DNA: TGTGCCAGCAGCTCTTCGACTCCGGCAGATACGCAGTATTTT

size: once
J: TRBJ2-3
D: TRBD1
V: TRBV7-8
CDR3: CASSLLGQAYTDTQYF
DNA: TGTGCCAGCAGCTTATTGGGACAGGCATACACAGATACGCAGTATTTT

size: once
J: TRBJ1-6
D: TRBD1
V: TRBV30
CDR3: CAWSSRGFYSPLHF
DNA: TGTGCCTGGAGTTCCAGGGGGTTCTATTCACCCCTCCACTTT

size: NA
J: TRBJ2-3
D: NA
V: TRBV18
CDR3: CASSPRTASTDTQYF
DNA: TGTGCCAGCTCACCACGGACAGCTAGCACAGATACGCAGTATTTT

size: NA
J: TRBJ2-1
D: TRBD2
V: TRBV7-3
CDR3: CASSPTSGEQFF
DNA: TGTGCCAGCAGCCCGACTAGCGGAGAGCAGTTCTTC

size: once
J: TRBJ1-2
D: TRBD1
V: TRBV29-1
CDR3: CSANTRGLDGYTF
DNA: TGCAGCGCCAACACGAGGGGGCTGGATGGCTACACCTTC

size: NA
J: TRBJ1-2
D: NA
V: TRBV27
CDR3: CASRPTGARLSGYTF
DNA: TGTGCCAGCAGACCCACCGGCGCGAGGCTCTCTGGCTACACCTTC

size: NA
J: TRBJ2-5
D: TRBD2
V: TRBV27
CDR3: CASSLLGAGGQETQYF
DNA: TGTGCCAGCAGTTTATTGGGAGCGGGGGGGCAAGAGACCCAGTACTTC

size: NA
J: TRBJ2-7
D: NA
V: TRBV7-2
CDR3: CASSLASGGPSYEQYF
DNA: TGTGCCAGCAGCTTAGCGAGCGGAGGGCCCTCCTACGAGCAGTACTTC

size: NA
J: TRBJ2-1
D: TRBD2
V: TRBV19
CDR3: CASSIASGGYNEQFF
DNA: TGTGCCAGTAGTATTGCTAGCGGGGGGTACAATGAGCAGTTCTTC

size: NA
J: TRBJ2-3
D: TRBD2
V: TRBV5-1
CDR3: CASSYRSRLAGSGSTDTQYF
DNA: TGCGCCAGCAGCTACCGATCAAGACTAGCGGGGTCAGGGAGCACAGATACGCAGTATTTT

size: NA
J: TRBJ1-2
D: NA
V: TRBV7-2
CDR3: CASSLVYNYGYTF
DNA: TGTGCCAGCAGCTTAGTTTATAACTATGGCTACACCTTC

size: NA
J: TRBJ2-1
D: NA
V: TRBV14
CDR3: CASRFSRTGEQFF
DNA: TGTGCCAGCCGGTTCAGCAGAACAGGAGAGCAGTTCTTC

size: NA
J: TRBJ2-2
D: NA
V: TRBV28
CDR3: CASNDGGLGTGELFF
DNA: TGTGCCAGCAACGATGGGGGACTTGGCACCGGGGAGCTGTTTTTT

size: NA
J: TRBJ1-2
D: NA
V: TRBV10-3
CDR3: CATRAEDNYGYTF
DNA: TGTGCCACCCGGGCGGAGGATAACTATGGCTACACCTTC

size: NA
J: TRBJ2-7
D: TRBD1
V: TRBV4-2
CDR3: CASSQGWDRGPEQYF
DNA: TGTGCCAGCAGCCAAGGTTGGGACAGGGGGCCCGAGCAGTACTTC

size: NA
J: TRBJ1-2
D: TRBD1
V: TRBV2
CDR3: CASSDTGQGVGYTF
DNA: TGTGCCAGCAGCGACACCGGACAGGGTGTGGGCTACACCTTC

size: NA
J: TRBJ1-2
D: NA
V: TRBV9
CDR3: CASSVAEVNYGYTF
DNA: TGTGCCAGCAGCGTAGCTGAGGTGAACTATGGCTACACCTTC

size: NA
J: TRBJ2-2
D: TRBD2
V: TRBV7-9
CDR3: CASNLASGRKGTGELFF
DNA: TGTGCCAGCAACTTGGCTAGCGGGAGGAAAGGCACCGGGGAGCTGTTTTTT

size: NA
J: TRBJ1-1
D: NA
V: TRBV30
CDR3: CAWSGGKSGAEAFF
DNA: TGTGCCTGGAGTGGAGGGAAGTCGGGGGCTGAAGCTTTCTTT

size: NA
J: TRBJ1-1
D: NA
V: TRBV19
CDR3: CASIPETGKLTEAFF
DNA: TGTGCCAGTATCCCCGAAACAGGGAAACTGACTGAAGCTTTCTTT

size: NA
J: TRBJ2-7
D: NA
V: TRBV5-4
CDR3: CASSLAGPRGEQYF
DNA: TGTGCCAGCAGCTTGGCTGGCCCTCGCGGAGAGCAGTACTTC

size: NA
J: TRBJ2-7
D: NA
V: TRBV9
CDR3: CASSVEGGEQYF
DNA: TGTGCCAGCAGCGTAGAGGGAGGCGAGCAGTACTTC

size: NA
J: TRBJ1-2
D: NA
V: TRBV20-1
CDR3: CSARDTGGYTF
DNA: TGCAGTGCTAGGGACACTGGGGGCTACACCTTC

size: NA
J: TRBJ1-2
D: NA
V: TRBV7-9
CDR3: CASSSRGGGQGDGYTF
DNA: TGTGCCAGCAGCTCAAGGGGCGGGGGGCAAGGTGATGGCTACACCTTC

size: NA
J: TRBJ2-7
D: TRBD2
V: TRBV4-2
CDR3: CASSQEAPSGLGKQYF
DNA: TGTGCCAGCAGCCAAGAGGCCCCTAGCGGCCTCGGGAAGCAGTACTTC

size: NA
J: TRBJ2-5
D: NA
V: TRBV2
CDR3: CASKGLRGETQYF
DNA: TGTGCCAGCAAGGGACTCCGGGGAGAGACCCAGTACTTC

size: NA
J: TRBJ2-7
D: TRBD2
V: TRBV2
CDR3: CASSPSTSGVLYEQYF
DNA: TGTGCCAGCAGTCCCTCTACTAGCGGGGTTCTTTACGAGCAGTACTTC